The 21 T cell receptor beta chains presented below share a single source sample, sequenced in a study of preoperative IRX-2 immunotherapy in early breast cancer. The assay was immunoSEQ multiplex PCR, and TCRdb's table has in-frame clones only and misses some. The sample has around 25,000 clones, about four fifths seen once; the top ten hold 2% to 2.5%. Treatment described: preoperative locoregional IRX-2 cytokine immunotherapy. Here the sequenced sample was lymph node tissue, taken before IRX-2 immunotherapy. These receptors were collected from a human donor with breast cancer.

The chain combines TRBV6-8 with TRBJ1-3; the D gene is possibly TRBD1 (5 bases). The CDR3 runs to 15 residues. V was cut by 7 bases and J by 0 bases, with 13 bases left in between. The germline gives CDR1 MNHGY, CDR2 SAAAGT. The chain's CDR3 is CASTGHASSGNTIYF. CDR3 DNA sequence: TGTGCCAGCACCGGACACGCCAGCTCTGGAAACACCATATATTTT.

The chain joins TRBV1 to TRBJ2-2; the tabulated D call, TRBD2, remains unverified against the DNA. TRBV1 is tagged as a pseudogene. The CDR3 extends over 16 amino acids. CDR3 DNA sequence: TGCGCCAGCAGCCAAGGAGCGGGGGGGCTCATCGGGGAGCTGTTTTTT. This codes for CASSQGAGGLIGELFF.

The chain employs TRBV7-7 and TRBJ1-3, with 10 bases identical to TRBD1. With 4 bases clipped from V and 0 bases from J, the junction kept 9 bases outside the gene matches. Germline assignment: CDR1 SSHAT and CDR2 FNYEAQ (reference sequence). The CDR3 sequence is 18 residues long. The CDR3 is CASSSRDRGILSGNTIYF. The DNA for the CDR3 is TGTGCCAGCAGCTCGCGGGACAGGGGAATCCTCTCTGGAAACACCATATATTTT.

This clone appeared once. The gene calls are TRBV6-8 and TRBJ1-1; TRBD1 matches 9 bases. The CDR3 has 14 residues. After removal of 10 bases from V and 4 bases from J, the junction contained 10 bases not matched to a gene. Germline CDR1 and CDR2: MNHGY and SAAAGT. CDR3 loop: CATSMTGQGTEAFF. The CDR3 DNA is TGTGCCACCAGCATGACGGGACAGGGCACTGAAGCTTTCTTT.

This rearrangement joins TRBV5-1 to TRBJ2-3; 13 nucleotides match TRBD2. The CDR3 is 17 residues long. From germline, CDR1 is SGHRS and CDR2 YFSETQ. The V gene end was trimmed by 4 bases and the J gene end by 2 bases; junction bases not matched to a gene: 7. The CDR3 bases are TGCGCCAGCAGCCAGAGACTAGCGGGGGGCTCCACAGATACGCAGTATTTT. Protein product: CASSQRLAGGSTDTQYF.

The chain joins TRBV18 to TRBJ1-3, with D perhaps TRBD1 (5 bases). V gave up 0 bases and J gave up 0 bases, with 12 bases separating them. The CDR3 is 17 residues long. From germline, CDR1 is KGHSH and CDR2 LQKENI. CDR3 residues: CASSPPGQGASGNTIYF. The CDR3 DNA sequence: TGTGCCAGCTCACCACCGGGTCAAGGGGCCTCTGGAAACACCATATATTTT.

The chain has TRBV6-8 and TRBJ2-3; TRBD1 aligns across 7 bases. This CDR3 is 18 amino acids long. Germline V gives CDR1 MNHGY, CDR2 SAAAGT. V gave up 3 bases and J gave up 2 bases; unmatched junction bases: 14. CDR3 nucleotides: TGTGCCAGCAGTTATACAAGGGACAGCCTTTCCTACACAGATACGCAGTATTTT. Amino acid sequence: CASSYTRDSLSYTDTQYF.

This clone showed up just a few times. V and J are TRBV12-5 and TRBJ2-2; D may match TRBD1 or TRBD2 (7 bases each). The CDR3 contains 15 residues. Looked up from germline, CDR1 is LGHNT and CDR2 is FRNRAP. The CDR3 coding sequence is TGTGCCATCCTTGGGAGGGGGCGGATTACCGGGGAGCTGTTTTTT. Translating it yields CAILGRGRITGELFF.

CDR3 bases: TGTGCCATCAAAGCTCGGGACTATTCGGATGAGCAGTTCTTC. Translation gives CAIKARDYSDEQFF. The J gene is TRBJ2-1, the V gene TRBV6-8; 7 bases match TRBD2. The CDR3 consists of 14 residues. Per germline, CDR1 MNHGY and CDR2 SAAAGT. Trimming cost V 10 bases and J 8 bases; bases outside gene matches: 14.

This sequence joins TRBV10-2 and TRBJ2-7, with a tentative D call TRBD2 (6 bases). V gave up 5 bases and J gave up 4 bases, with 15 bases separating them. The germline V gene has CDR1 WSHSY and CDR2 SAAADI. The CDR3 is 14 residues long. CDR3: CASSRDSLYYEQYF. As DNA, the CDR3 is TGCGCCAGCAGTCGGGACTCCCTGTATTACGAGCAGTACTTC.

This clone was seen a handful of times. The V and J genes are TRBV6-8 and TRBJ2-7; no clear D gene. This CDR3 comprises 15 residues. The V end was cut by 4 bases, the J end by 0 bases, with 13 bases between. In germline, CDR1 is MNHGY, CDR2 SAAAGT. Written as DNA, the CDR3 is TGTGCCAGCAGTTCACAATGGGTAGGCTCCTACGAGCAGTACTTC. It is translated as CASSSQWVGSYEQYF.

This sequence joins TRBV11-3 and TRBJ2-7; no firm D call. The CDR3 runs to 14 residues. V lost 4 bases and J lost 6, with 16 bases in between. Germline CDR1 and CDR2: SGHNT and YENEEA. The CDR3 bases are TGTGCCAGCAGCTCCAACACGAGGTTTGGCGAGCAGTACTTC. This sequence encodes CASSSNTRFGEQYF.

The chain carries TRBV14 and TRBJ2-7; 8 nucleotides line up with TRBD1. The germline V gene encodes CDR1 SGHDN and CDR2 FVKESK. This CDR3 region has 14 residues. V was pared by 2 bases and J by 3 bases, with 3 bases of the junction left unmatched. DNA for the CDR3: TGTGCCAGCAGCCAAAGGGGACAGGTCTACGAGCAGTACTTC. This gives the protein CASSQRGQVYEQYF.

The genes are TRBV6-8 and TRBJ2-5; D assignment may be TRBD1 or TRBD2 (6 bases each). V was clipped by 7 bases and J by 5 bases, with 17 bases between them. The CDR3 totals 14 residues. In germline, CDR1 is MNHGY, CDR2 SAAAGT. The CDR3 protein is CASKETGAMETQYF. In DNA, the CDR3 is TGTGCCAGCAAAGAAACGGGGGCTATGGAGACCCAGTACTTC.

The chain joins TRBV28 to TRBJ2-1; 10 nucleotides agree with TRBD2. V lost 8 bases to trimming and J lost 7 bases; unmatched junction nucleotides: 8. The CDR3 runs to 14 residues. CDR1 MDHEN and CDR2 SYDVKM come from the germline V gene. Here the CDR3 reads CASLGLAGANEQFF. CDR3 DNA: TGTGCCAGCCTGGGGCTAGCGGGGGCAAATGAGCAGTTCTTC.

The chain has TRBV11-3 and TRBJ2-2, with 9 bases lining up with TRBD1. CDR1 SGHNT and CDR2 YENEEA come from the germline V gene. This CDR3 is built from 16 residues. Germline trimming cut 6 bases from V and 4 bases from J; bases unmatched to any gene: 9. CDR3 nucleotides: TGTGCCAGCAGTCCCGGTTGGGACAGGGCCACCGGGGAGCTGTTTTTT. Protein product: CASSPGWDRATGELFF.

The chain has TRBV11-3 and TRBJ2-5; D unclear. Germline-derived CDR1 and CDR2 are SGHNT and YENEEA. V was clipped by 1 base and J by 5 bases, with 11 bases between them. CDR3 length: 14 residues. The CDR3 DNA reads as TGTGCCAGCAGCTTAGTAGAGGATCCGGAGACCCAGTACTTC. Encoded protein: CASSLVEDPETQYF.

The CDR3 DNA sequence: TGTGCCAGTAGTCTGCGACAGGGCTTAAATCAGCCCCAGCATTTT. As protein: CASSLRQGLNQPQHF. The V gene is TRBV19, the J gene TRBJ1-5; 7 nucleotides agree with TRBD1. The CDR3 covers 15 residues. The germline CDR1 and CDR2 sequences are LNHDA and SQIVND (reference sequence). Germline trimming cut 5 bases from V and 4 bases from J; bases unmatched to any gene: 8.

V usage is TRBV6-8 and J usage is TRBJ1-5; 7 bases align to TRBD1. The CDR3 is made up of 17 amino acids. Germline assignment: CDR1 MNHGY and CDR2 SAAAGT. The V and J ends lost 6 bases and 3 bases, in that order; junction bases with no gene match: 14. Written as DNA, the CDR3 is TGTGCCAGCAGCCTGGACAGGAGCCTGGGAGACAATCAGCCCCAGCATTTT. Its translation: CASSLDRSLGDNQPQHF.

The chain recombines TRBV11-3 with TRBJ1-4; D remains ambiguous. The CDR3 spans 15 residues. V was trimmed by 1 base and J by 3 bases, leaving 9 bases between them. CDR1 is SGHNT, CDR2 YENEEA, per germline. The CDR3 loop is CASSLGLRANEKLFF. CDR3 coding DNA: TGTGCCAGCAGCTTAGGGTTACGGGCTAATGAAAAACTGTTTTTT.

The table lists this clone with a few counts. The V and J genes are TRBV6-8 and TRBJ2-6; no firm D call. The CDR3 is 15 amino acids. Trimming took off 3 bases at V and 0 bases at J, with 6 bases between the two ends. Germline V gene data show CDR1 as MNHGY and CDR2 as SAAAGT. The CDR3 sequence: CASSYGPSGANVLTF. In nucleotides, the CDR3 is TGTGCCAGCAGTTATGGCCCCTCTGGGGCCAACGTCCTGACTTTC.